These T cell receptor beta chains were read from a single sample in a study of blood T cell repertoires in COVID-19. Assay used: immunoSEQ multiplex PCR; TCRdb lists only in-frame clones, some missing. The table records approximately 120,000 clones, approximately 82% of them present only once. Sample: peripheral blood. The receptors stem from an elderly man with active or convalescent COVID-19. The CDR3 runs from the conserved cysteine through the conserved F or W. D genes are given only for firm matches. Part of the rows lack a size; the others show once, few, many or a class for expanded clones.

d_gene: TRBD2
abundance: once
v_gene: TRBV6-2/TRBV6-3
j_gene: TRBJ2-7
CDR3aa: CASSLTSGVHEQYF
CDR3nt: TGTGCCAGCAGTTTGACTAGCGGGGTACACGAGCAGTACTTC

d_gene: NA
abundance: NA
v_gene: TRBV4-1
j_gene: TRBJ1-1
CDR3aa: CASSQGSAGGTEAFF
CDR3nt: TGCGCCAGCAGCCAAGGGTCGGCCGGAGGGACTGAAGCTTTCTTT

d_gene: NA
abundance: NA
v_gene: TRBV30
j_gene: TRBJ2-3
CDR3aa: CAWSGGTNTQYF
CDR3nt: TGTGCCTGGAGTGGAGGGACAAATACGCAGTATTTT

d_gene: NA
abundance: once
v_gene: TRBV24-1
j_gene: TRBJ2-1
CDR3aa: CATSERGMDRSNEQFF
CDR3nt: TGTGCCACCAGTGAGCGCGGGATGGACAGGTCCAATGAGCAGTTCTTC

d_gene: TRBD1
abundance: once
v_gene: TRBV7-2
j_gene: TRBJ1-3
CDR3aa: CASSGYRGLAGNTIYF
CDR3nt: TGTGCCAGCAGCGGCTACAGGGGTCTGGCTGGAAACACCATATATTTT

d_gene: NA
abundance: NA
v_gene: TRBV28
j_gene: TRBJ1-5
CDR3aa: CASTPPGDQPQHF
CDR3nt: TGTGCCAGCACCCCCCCCGGGGATCAGCCCCAGCATTTT

d_gene: NA
abundance: NA
v_gene: TRBV30
j_gene: TRBJ1-4
CDR3aa: CAWSMYLSGANEKLFF
CDR3nt: TGTGCCTGGAGTATGTACCTCTCGGGGGCTAATGAAAAACTGTTTTTT

d_gene: NA
abundance: few
v_gene: TRBV18
j_gene: TRBJ1-2
CDR3aa: CASSPNPYTNGYTF
CDR3nt: TGTGCCAGCTCACCCAATCCGTACACGAATGGCTACACCTTC

d_gene: NA
abundance: few
v_gene: TRBV28
j_gene: TRBJ1-1
CDR3aa: CASSSGTGNTEAFF
CDR3nt: TGTGCCAGCAGTTCCGGGACTGGGAACACTGAAGCTTTCTTT

d_gene: TRBD2
abundance: NA
v_gene: TRBV7-9
j_gene: TRBJ2-1
CDR3aa: CASSTGTSGGFWEQFF
CDR3nt: TGTGCCAGCAGCACGGGGACTAGCGGGGGTTTTTGGGAGCAGTTCTTC

d_gene: TRBD1
abundance: NA
v_gene: TRBV6-4
j_gene: TRBJ1-4
CDR3aa: CASSQGANEKLFF
CDR3nt: TGTGCCAGCAGTCAGGGGGCTAATGAAAAACTGTTTTTT

d_gene: TRBD1
abundance: NA
v_gene: TRBV5-1
j_gene: TRBJ2-5
CDR3aa: CASSSGTGGNQETQYF
CDR3nt: TGCGCCAGCAGCTCTGGGACAGGGGGCAACCAAGAGACCCAGTACTTC

d_gene: NA
abundance: NA
v_gene: TRBV5-1
j_gene: TRBJ1-5
CDR3aa: CASSPGGGNQPQHF
CDR3nt: TGCGCCAGCAGCCCGGGGGGGGGCAATCAGCCCCAGCATTTT

d_gene: NA
abundance: NA
v_gene: TRBV6-5
j_gene: TRBJ1-2
CDR3aa: CASSYSRRADGYTF
CDR3nt: TGTGCCAGCAGTTACTCGAGGAGAGCGGATGGCTACACCTTC

d_gene: TRBD2
abundance: NA
v_gene: TRBV7-2
j_gene: TRBJ2-7
CDR3aa: CASSRQTSGDEQYF
CDR3nt: TGTGCCAGCAGCCGGCAGACTAGCGGGGACGAGCAGTACTTC

d_gene: NA
abundance: NA
v_gene: TRBV6-6
j_gene: TRBJ2-7
CDR3aa: CASTEGATLAFYEQYF
CDR3nt: TGTGCCAGCACGGAGGGGGCGACCTTAGCGTTCTACGAGCAGTACTTC

d_gene: TRBD2
abundance: NA
v_gene: TRBV6-5
j_gene: TRBJ2-1
CDR3aa: CASSYGGSSYNEQFF
CDR3nt: TGTGCCAGCAGTTATGGCGGGAGCTCCTACAATGAGCAGTTCTTC

d_gene: NA
abundance: NA
v_gene: TRBV30
j_gene: TRBJ2-2
CDR3aa: CAWSTTVGGELFF
CDR3nt: TGTGCCTGGAGTACGACAGTTGGCGGGGAGCTGTTTTTT

d_gene: TRBD1
abundance: NA
v_gene: TRBV28
j_gene: TRBJ2-7
CDR3aa: CASSRKGTGGSEQYF
CDR3nt: TGTGCCAGCAGTCGAAAAGGGACAGGGGGTTCGGAGCAGTACTTC

d_gene: TRBD2
abundance: NA
v_gene: TRBV11-3
j_gene: TRBJ2-2
CDR3aa: CASRSLAGGPGELFF
CDR3nt: TGTGCCAGCAGATCCCTAGCGGGGGGGCCCGGGGAGCTGTTTTTT

d_gene: NA
abundance: NA
v_gene: TRBV27
j_gene: TRBJ1-2
CDR3aa: CAKPIQGPLYGYTF
CDR3nt: TGTGCCAAACCAATACAGGGTCCGCTCTATGGCTACACCTTC

d_gene: NA
abundance: NA
v_gene: TRBV27
j_gene: TRBJ1-5
CDR3aa: CASSSSRVQPQHF
CDR3nt: TGTGCCAGCAGTTCAAGCAGGGTTCAGCCCCAGCATTTT

d_gene: TRBD1
abundance: NA
v_gene: TRBV29-1
j_gene: TRBJ2-3
CDR3aa: CSVGGQASSTDTQYF
CDR3nt: TGCAGCGTTGGAGGACAGGCCTCTAGCACAGATACGCAGTATTTT

d_gene: TRBD2
abundance: once
v_gene: TRBV9
j_gene: TRBJ2-1
CDR3aa: CASSATSGTYNEQFF
CDR3nt: TGTGCCAGCAGCGCGACTAGCGGAACCTACAATGAGCAGTTCTTC

d_gene: TRBD2
abundance: NA
v_gene: TRBV25-1
j_gene: TRBJ2-5
CDR3aa: CASSRLWAGEETQYF
CDR3nt: TGTGCCAGCAGTCGGCTTTGGGCGGGGGAAGAGACCCAGTACTTC

d_gene: NA
abundance: NA
v_gene: TRBV7-9
j_gene: TRBJ1-2
CDR3aa: CASSLGGQGKGYTF
CDR3nt: TGTGCCAGCAGCTTGGGGGGGCAAGGTAAAGGCTACACCTTC

d_gene: NA
abundance: NA
v_gene: TRBV30
j_gene: TRBJ1-2
CDR3aa: CARSRFAELGYTF
CDR3nt: TGTGCCCGGTCGCGGTTTGCCGAGTTGGGCTACACCTTC

d_gene: NA
abundance: NA
v_gene: TRBV4-3
j_gene: TRBJ2-7
CDR3aa: CASSQDRGSPSYEQYF
CDR3nt: TGCGCCAGCAGCCAAGATCGGGGGTCACCAAGCTACGAGCAGTACTTC

d_gene: NA
abundance: NA
v_gene: TRBV5-1
j_gene: TRBJ1-4
CDR3aa: CASSLWGLNNEKLFF
CDR3nt: TGCGCCAGCAGCTTGTGGGGACTCAATAATGAAAAACTGTTTTTT

d_gene: NA
abundance: NA
v_gene: TRBV28
j_gene: TRBJ1-2
CDR3aa: CASRGRYGYTF
CDR3nt: TGTGCCAGCAGGGGGAGGTATGGCTACACCTTC

d_gene: TRBD1
abundance: NA
v_gene: TRBV4-1
j_gene: TRBJ2-7
CDR3aa: CASSQGPGTGYEQYF
CDR3nt: TGCGCCAGCAGCCAAGGTCCGGGGACAGGGTACGAGCAGTACTTC

d_gene: NA
abundance: NA
v_gene: TRBV29-1
j_gene: TRBJ1-2
CDR3aa: CSVTQEGRGDYGYTF
CDR3nt: TGCAGCGTAACCCAGGAGGGGAGGGGAGACTATGGCTACACCTTC

d_gene: NA
abundance: NA
v_gene: TRBV19
j_gene: TRBJ1-4
CDR3aa: CASSIVWEEKLFF
CDR3nt: TGTGCCAGTAGTATAGTTTGGGAGGAAAAACTGTTTTTT

d_gene: NA
abundance: NA
v_gene: TRBV7-3
j_gene: TRBJ2-2
CDR3aa: CASSLRGARRANTGELFF
CDR3nt: TGTGCCAGCAGCTTAAGAGGCGCAAGGAGAGCGAACACCGGGGAGCTGTTTTTT

d_gene: TRBD1
abundance: NA
v_gene: TRBV6-4
j_gene: TRBJ1-6
CDR3aa: CASSDPPWTGPDSPLHF
CDR3nt: TGTGCCAGCAGTGACCCACCCTGGACAGGGCCGGATTCACCCCTCCACTTT

d_gene: NA
abundance: NA
v_gene: TRBV21-1
j_gene: TRBJ1-5
CDR3aa: CATRGSQPQHF
CDR3nt: TGTGCCACCCGAGGGAGTCAGCCCCAGCATTTT

d_gene: TRBD1
abundance: NA
v_gene: TRBV7-2
j_gene: TRBJ2-3
CDR3aa: CASSGGIADTQYF
CDR3nt: TGTGCCAGCTCAGGGGGCATAGCAGATACGCAGTATTTT

d_gene: TRBD1
abundance: NA
v_gene: TRBV27
j_gene: TRBJ1-1
CDR3aa: CASRKDRGTEAFF
CDR3nt: TGTGCCAGCAGAAAAGACAGGGGTACTGAAGCTTTCTTT